This T cell receptor beta chain was profiled in a study of blood T cell repertoires in COVID-19 (dated by TCRdb to 2019 to 2021). Study-wide context: Samples covering the acute and convalescent phases of COVID-19 were provided by collaborators in the United States, Italy and Spain. The prospective study material was composed of cDNA or gDNA derived from T cells, B-cell-depleted T cells, or PBMCs. The dataset comprised deeply sampled blood TCRbeta repertoires from subjects exposed to, actively infected with, or recovered from COVID-19. The repertoires were made available in a free public database intended to serve as a resource for research on the immune response to SARS-CoV-2. Samples were obtained from the ongoing ImmuneRACE study (first 160 participants) and from over 1,000 subjects provided by 6 global collaborators. Sample metadata almost always included a de-identified subject ID, COVID-19 status, age in years and sex. HLA class I and class II types, where available, came from metadata supplied by the sample provider rather than from assay-based typing. Here is what the overall study found, with its caveats: How much clinical and demographic metadata was included differed by source and by participant, and the metadata was provided uncurated.

Another Seattle source contributed samples from volunteer blood donors who had recovered from COVID-19. Collaborating institutions collected whole blood in K2EDTA tubes following their own protocols. For TCRbeta analysis, collaborators shipped samples in one of three forms: frozen whole blood, isolated PBMCs, or DNA extracted from either of those sample types. The immunoSEQ Assay, a bias-controlled multiplex PCR, was used to amplify TCRbeta CDR3 regions from genomic DNA. In the original analysis: Within the assay, amplification of reference gene primers was used to estimate how many nucleated cells each sample contained. To quantify the absolute abundance of each unique TCRbeta CDR3 rearrangement, sequence reads were collapsed and filtered. For each sample, productive Simpson clonality was calculated as the square root of Simpson's diversity index over productive rearrangements. TCRdb obtained this table from immuneACCESS and retained in-frame rearrangements with V and J assigned. These tables miss some clones; where compared with another copy, unresolved V genes account for less than half of the shortfall, and the remainder is unexplained. V, J and clone size were drawn from that table, and D and trimming were deduced from the DNA. The sample profile shows approximately 170,000 clones; roughly 91% of them were found once. The ten largest clones take up roughly 1.9% of the sample.

To note about this clone: It lacks a known antigen. No much larger clone exists at a distance of one base, and base qualities are not known. Different DNA sequences within this sample yield the same CDR3.

What was sequenced was peripheral blood. This TCR derives from a man in his fifties or sixties who had recovered from COVID-19.

The nucleotide sequence reads as follows: TGTGCCAGCAGCGGACAGGGCAATCAGCCCCAGCATTTT. Translated, this gives CASSGQGNQPQHF. The chain is assembled from TRBV2 and TRBJ1-5; TRBD1 matches 7 bases in the middle. CDR1 and CDR2, looked up from the germline V gene, are SNHLY and FYNNEI. The V end gives up 6 bases and the J end 2 bases, leaving 1 base in the junction not matched to a gene. The CDR3 starts with the cysteine, ends with the phenylalanine, and has 13 residues. The entry retains the CDR3 DNA only, 39 bases that are in frame from base 1.